Listed below are T cell receptor beta chains from one sample, sequenced in a study of T cell repertoires in cytomegalovirus infection. TCRdb re-derived calls from the reads in MiXCR, one entry per CDR3 protein. The table shows approximately 500,000 distinct CDR3 sequences, with around 30% occurring only once. These receptors have no identified antigens. The sample here was cultured PBMCs, taken from culture after CMV antigen stimulation. These receptors originate from a human donor in good health (CMV status not recorded). Some clones in this sample may be carry-over from other donors' samples. CDR3s include the opening cysteine and the closing phenylalanine or tryptophan. D genes are given only for firm matches. Clone size is stated in some rows and not others, as once, few, many or a class when expanded.

V gene,D gene,clone size,J gene,CDR3 DNA,CDR3 protein
TRBV7-2,NA,NA,TRBJ1-5,TGTGCCAGCAGCTTTTCGTCCCGGGATCAGCCCCAGCATTTT,CASSFSSRDQPQHF
TRBV12-3/TRBV12-4,NA,NA,TRBJ2-3,TGTGCCAGCACCCAAGGCCGTGATACGCAGTATTTT,CASTQGRDTQYF
TRBV6-6,TRBD2,few,TRBJ2-3,TGTGCCAGCAGTTGGACTAGCGGAGGTGGGGAAAGGGATACGCAGTATTTT,CASSWTSGGGERDTQYF
TRBV12-3/TRBV12-4,NA,few,TRBJ2-1,TGTGCCAGCAGACTGTCAGGGGCCCACAATGAGCAGTTCTTC,CASRLSGAHNEQFF
TRBV14,TRBD2,NA,TRBJ2-2,TGTGCCAGCAGCCAAGATTCCCCCTCACTAGCGGGTTGGGAGCTGTTTTTT,CASSQDSPSLAGWELFF
TRBV6-2/TRBV6-3,NA,NA,TRBJ1-1,TGTGCCAGCAGTTTCGACACAACTCGCACTGAAGCTTTCTTT,CASSFDTTRTEAFF
TRBV12-3/TRBV12-4,NA,NA,TRBJ2-5,TGTGCCAGCAGTCCGAGAGGCGTGGAGACCCAGTACTTC,CASSPRGVETQYF
TRBV7-2,TRBD1,few,TRBJ1-4,TGTGCCAGCAGCCCGGGACAGGGGGCAAATGAAAAACTGTTTTTT,CASSPGQGANEKLFF
TRBV12-3/TRBV12-4,NA,NA,TRBJ2-2,TGTGCCAGCAGCAAAACCAGGGGTTCGAACACCGGGGAGCTGTTTTTT,CASSKTRGSNTGELFF
TRBV5-5,NA,few,TRBJ1-1,TGTGCCAGCAGCTTGGAAGAGGGTGAAGCTTTCTTT,CASSLEEGEAFF
TRBV6-2/TRBV6-3,TRBD1,few,TRBJ1-3,TGTGCCAGCAGTTACCCCTCGACAGGGCGGCACTCTGGAAACACCATATATTTT,CASSYPSTGRHSGNTIYF
TRBV19,TRBD2,few,TRBJ2-1,TGTGCCAGTAGTCACAGGACTAGCGGGCCCCAAAATGAGCAGTTCTTC,CASSHRTSGPQNEQFF
TRBV19,NA,NA,TRBJ1-1,TGTGCCAGTAGTATAGATCCACAGTGGTGGACGGCGAACACTGAAGCTTTCTTT,CASSIDPQWWTANTEAFF
TRBV7-2,TRBD2,many,TRBJ2-2,TGTGCCAGCAGCCTAGCGGGAGGGAGGACCGGGGAGCTGTTTTTT,CASSLAGGRTGELFF
TRBV4-1,NA,NA,TRBJ2-3,TGCGCCAGCAGCCAAGATCGGCTAGCTAGCACAGATACGCAGTATTTT,CASSQDRLASTDTQYF
TRBV6-8,NA,NA,TRBJ2-7,TGTGCCAGCAGTTATAGAGGAGGTCCGTACGAGCAGTACTTC,CASSYRGGPYEQYF
TRBV27,TRBD2,NA,TRBJ2-7,TGTGCCAGCAGTTTATCGCTACTAGCGGGGATTCCCTACGAGCAGTACTTC,CASSLSLLAGIPYEQYF
TRBV19,NA,NA,TRBJ2-1,TGTGCCAGTAGTATAGACGGGAAATACAATGAGCAGTTCTTC,CASSIDGKYNEQFF
TRBV12-3/TRBV12-4,NA,few,TRBJ2-3,TGTGCCAGCACCTTCTTGTGGGCCACAGATACGCAGTATTTT,CASTFLWATDTQYF
TRBV6-2/TRBV6-3,TRBD1,NA,TRBJ2-7,TGTGCCAGCAGCAGGGACAGGGTGGCCTCCTACGAGCAGTACTTC,CASSRDRVASYEQYF
TRBV6-6,TRBD2,NA,TRBJ2-1,TGTGCCAGCAGTTACCGGGAGGGTGTTTACAATGAGCAGTTCTTC,CASSYREGVYNEQFF
TRBV7-2,TRBD1,many,TRBJ1-6,TGTGCCAGCAGCTTAGTTTCAGGGGGCGGCAATTCACCCCTCCACTTT,CASSLVSGGGNSPLHF
TRBV12-5,TRBD2,NA,TRBJ2-1,TGTGCTAGTGGTTTGGCGTTAGCGGGAGGTTACAATGAGCAGTTCTTC,CASGLALAGGYNEQFF
TRBV27,TRBD1,few,TRBJ1-2,TGTGCCAGCAGCTTATCGGGACAGGGGTATTATATCTATGGCTACACCTTC,CASSLSGQGYYIYGYTF
TRBV10-3,TRBD2,few,TRBJ2-2,TGTGCCATCTGTCCGCGGGAGAACGGGGAGCTGTTTTTT,CAICPRENGELFF
TRBV12-3/TRBV12-4,NA,NA,TRBJ1-1,TGTGCCAGCAGCTATCTTAACCCGAACACTGAAGCTTTCTTT,CASSYLNPNTEAFF
TRBV7-9,NA,few,TRBJ1-6,TGTGCCAGCAGCTTCGTAAGGGCTGGATACAATAATTCACCCCTCCACTTT,CASSFVRAGYNNSPLHF
TRBV5-6,TRBD2,NA,TRBJ2-1,TGTGCCAGCAGCCTCCGGGCTAGCGGGTGGGGGTACAATGAGCAGTTCTTC,CASSLRASGWGYNEQFF
TRBV7-8,NA,NA,TRBJ1-1,TGTGCCAGCAGCCCAAGAGGGAGGGAGACTGAAGCTTTCTTT,CASSPRGRETEAFF
TRBV10-2,TRBD2,NA,TRBJ2-2,TGCGCCAGCAGTGGAGTCCTAGCGGGAGGTTCCACCGGGGAGCTGTTTTTT,CASSGVLAGGSTGELFF
TRBV7-2,NA,many,TRBJ2-3,TGTGCCAGCAGCTTATTGGGGCTGACAGATACGCAGTATTTT,CASSLLGLTDTQYF
TRBV12-3/TRBV12-4,NA,few,TRBJ2-7,TGTGCCAGCAGTGCCGGTTACGAGCAGTACTTC,CASSAGYEQYF
TRBV12-3/TRBV12-4,TRBD1,many,TRBJ2-3,TGTGCCAGCAGTTTGGGACAGGGAGGAGATACGCAGTATTTT,CASSLGQGGDTQYF
TRBV12-3/TRBV12-4,NA,few,TRBJ1-3,TGTGCCAGCAGTTACGATGTCGGAGAGGGGCACTCTGGAAACACCATATATTTT,CASSYDVGEGHSGNTIYF
TRBV12-3/TRBV12-4,NA,few,TRBJ1-1,TGTGCCAGCAGTTGGGAGACAACCACTGAAGCTTTCTTT,CASSWETTTEAFF
TRBV12-3/TRBV12-4,NA,NA,TRBJ1-5,TGTGCCAGCAGCCCCCTGGGAAATAGCAATCAGCCCCAGCATTTT,CASSPLGNSNQPQHF
TRBV11-2,TRBD1,NA,TRBJ1-3,TGTGCCAGCAGCCCACGACAGGGGGCGCGGGGAAACACCATATATTTT,CASSPRQGARGNTIYF